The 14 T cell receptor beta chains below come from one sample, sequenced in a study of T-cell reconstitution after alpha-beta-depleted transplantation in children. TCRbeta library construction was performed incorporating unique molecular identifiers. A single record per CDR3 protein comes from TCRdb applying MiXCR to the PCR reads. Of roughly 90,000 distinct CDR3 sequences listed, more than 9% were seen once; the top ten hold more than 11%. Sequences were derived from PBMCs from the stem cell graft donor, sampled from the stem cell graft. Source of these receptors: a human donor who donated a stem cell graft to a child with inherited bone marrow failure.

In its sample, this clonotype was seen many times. This chain's CDR3 is CSSQADNEKLFF. CDR3 nucleotides: TGCAGTTCACAGGCGGATAATGAAAAACTGTTTTTT. The chain links TRBV20-1 to TRBJ1-4, with D possibly TRBD1 on 5 matching bases. CDR1 and CDR2 from the germline V gene are DFQATT and SNEGSKA (reference sequence). V lost 8 bases and J lost 4, with 11 bases in between. The CDR3 is 12 amino acids.

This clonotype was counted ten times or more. CDR3 coding DNA: TGTGCCAGCAGCTTAGTTGCGGGACAGGGCACAGATACGCAGTATTTT. Protein: CASSLVAGQGTDTQYF. The J gene is TRBJ2-3, the V gene TRBV7-2, with TRBD1 matching over 8 bases. This CDR3 has 16 residues. CDR1 SGHTA and CDR2 FQGNSA come from the germline V gene. The V and J ends lost 1 base and 1 base, in that order; junction bases with no gene match: 4.

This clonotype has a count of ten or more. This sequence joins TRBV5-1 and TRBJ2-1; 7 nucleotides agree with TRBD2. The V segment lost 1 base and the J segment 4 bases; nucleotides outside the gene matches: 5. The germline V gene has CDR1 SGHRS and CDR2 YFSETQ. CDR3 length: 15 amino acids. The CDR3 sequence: CASSLLGGGYNEQFF. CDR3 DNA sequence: TGCGCCAGCAGCTTGCTTGGGGGAGGGTACAATGAGCAGTTCTTC.

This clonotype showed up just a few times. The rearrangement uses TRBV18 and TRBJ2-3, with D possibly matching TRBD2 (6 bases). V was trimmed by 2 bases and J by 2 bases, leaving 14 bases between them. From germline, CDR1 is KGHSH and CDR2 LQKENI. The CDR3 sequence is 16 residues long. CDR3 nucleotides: TGTGCCAGCTCACCAAGATCTCAGGGACTCACAGATACGCAGTATTTT. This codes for CASSPRSQGLTDTQYF.

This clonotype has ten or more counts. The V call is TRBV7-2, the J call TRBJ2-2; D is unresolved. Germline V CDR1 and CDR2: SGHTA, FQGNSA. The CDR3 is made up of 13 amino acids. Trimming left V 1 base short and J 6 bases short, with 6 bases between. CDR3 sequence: CASSLVHAGELFF. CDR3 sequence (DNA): TGTGCCAGCAGCTTAGTACACGCCGGGGAGCTGTTTTTT.

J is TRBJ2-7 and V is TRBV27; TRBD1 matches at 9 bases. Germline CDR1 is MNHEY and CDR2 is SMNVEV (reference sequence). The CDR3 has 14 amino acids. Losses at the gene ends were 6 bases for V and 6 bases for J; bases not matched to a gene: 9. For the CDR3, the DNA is TGTGCCAGCAGGCTCCGGGACAGGGAGGGCGAGCAGTACTTC. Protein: CASRLRDREGEQYF.

The CDR3 reads CASSRGTGGLGQPQHF. The CDR3 DNA sequence: TGTGCCAGCAGCAGGGGCACAGGGGGCTTGGGTCAGCCCCAGCATTTT. The chain links TRBV11-1 to TRBJ1-5; 9 nucleotides agree with TRBD1. This CDR3 spans 16 amino acids. Trimming took 5 bases from V and 6 from J; bases not matched to a gene: 11. Germline-derived CDR1 and CDR2 are SGHAT and FQDESV (reference sequence). Variable domain in full (rest from reference TRBV11-1 and TRBJ1-5): EAEVAQSPRYKITEKSQAVAFWCDPISGHATLYWYRQILGQGPELLVQFQDESVVDDSQLPKDRFSAERLKGVDSTLKIQPAELGDSAMYLCASSRGTGGLGQPQHFGDGTRLSIL.

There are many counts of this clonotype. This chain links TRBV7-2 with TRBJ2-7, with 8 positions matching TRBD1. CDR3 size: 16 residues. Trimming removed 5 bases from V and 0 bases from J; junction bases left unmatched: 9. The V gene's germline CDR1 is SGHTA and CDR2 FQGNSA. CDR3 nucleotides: TGTGCCAGCAGCGGACGACAGGGGTTTTCCTCCTACGAGCAGTACTTC. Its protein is CASSGRQGFSSYEQYF.

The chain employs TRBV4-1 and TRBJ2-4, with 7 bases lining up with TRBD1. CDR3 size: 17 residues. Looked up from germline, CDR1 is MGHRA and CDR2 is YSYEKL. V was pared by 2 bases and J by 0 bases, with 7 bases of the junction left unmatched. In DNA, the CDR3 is TGCGCCAGCAGCCAACCGGGACAGATTATAGCCAAAAACATTCAGTACTTC. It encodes CASSQPGQIIAKNIQYF.

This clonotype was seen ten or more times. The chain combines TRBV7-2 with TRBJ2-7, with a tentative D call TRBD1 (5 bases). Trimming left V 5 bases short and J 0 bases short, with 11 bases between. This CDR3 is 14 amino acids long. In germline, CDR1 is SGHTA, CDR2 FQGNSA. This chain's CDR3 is CASSRPGFSYEQYF. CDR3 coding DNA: TGTGCCAGCAGCCGCCCAGGGTTCTCCTACGAGCAGTACTTC.

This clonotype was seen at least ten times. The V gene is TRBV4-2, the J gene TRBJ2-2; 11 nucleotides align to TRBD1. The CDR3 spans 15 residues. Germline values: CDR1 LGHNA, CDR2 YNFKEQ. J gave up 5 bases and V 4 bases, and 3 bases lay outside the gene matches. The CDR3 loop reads CASSPGTGGTGELFF. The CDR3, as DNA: TGTGCCAGCAGCCCGGGGACAGGGGGAACCGGGGAGCTGTTTTTT.

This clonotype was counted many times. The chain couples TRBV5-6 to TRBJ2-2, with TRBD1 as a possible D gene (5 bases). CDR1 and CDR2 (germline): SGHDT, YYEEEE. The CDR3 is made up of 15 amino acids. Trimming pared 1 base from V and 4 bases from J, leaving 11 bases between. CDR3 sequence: CASSLSPTGTGELFF. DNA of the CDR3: TGTGCCAGCAGCTTGTCCCCCACAGGCACCGGGGAGCTGTTTTTT.

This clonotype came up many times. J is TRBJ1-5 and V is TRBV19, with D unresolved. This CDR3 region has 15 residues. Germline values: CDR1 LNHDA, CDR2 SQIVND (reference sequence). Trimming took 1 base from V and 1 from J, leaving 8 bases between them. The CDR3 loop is CASSIAHVSNQPQHF. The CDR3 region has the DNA TGTGCCAGTAGTATAGCACACGTAAGCAATCAGCCCCAGCATTTT.

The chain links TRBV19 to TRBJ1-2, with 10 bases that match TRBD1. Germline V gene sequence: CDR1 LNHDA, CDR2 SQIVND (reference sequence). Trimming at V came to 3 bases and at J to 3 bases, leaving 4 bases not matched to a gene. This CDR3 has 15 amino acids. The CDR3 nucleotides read TGTGCCAGTAGTATCGCGACAGGGGGCGACTATGGCTACACCTTC. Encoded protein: CASSIATGGDYGYTF.